These 10 T cell receptor beta chains were all obtained from the same sample, sequenced in a study of cytomegalovirus exposure and HLA in healthy donors. A multiplex PCR was run with 60 Vbeta primers and 13 Jbeta primers. Measured with immunoSEQ multiplex PCR; TCRdb has only the in-frame clones, and not every one. In the table there are over 90,000 clones, about 62% of which are singletons. Input material: PBMCs. These receptors all come from a human donor in good health.

This chain connects TRBV27 to TRBJ2-5; maybe TRBD2 (7 bases). In germline, CDR1 is MNHEY, CDR2 SMNVEV (reference sequence). The CDR3 is 16 amino acids. Trimming removed 6 bases from V and 5 bases from J, with 22 bases in between. DNA of the CDR3: TGTGCCAGCAGACTGAGGGAGGGGGGGGGTTTGGAGACCCAGTACTTC. This encodes CASRLREGGGLETQYF.

This chain links TRBV13 with TRBJ2-3; TRBD2 matches 7 bases. Trimming removed 2 bases from V and 0 bases from J; junction bases left unmatched: 5. This CDR3 has 16 amino acids. The V gene's germline CDR1 is PRHDT and CDR2 FYEKMQ (reference sequence). CDR3 region: CASSLLASGSTDTQYF. CDR3 nucleotide sequence: TGTGCCAGCAGCTTATTAGCTAGCGGTAGCACAGATACGCAGTATTTT.

This sequence joins TRBV28 and TRBJ2-1; tentatively, D is TRBD1 (5 bases). CDR1 is MDHEN, CDR2 SYDVKM, per germline. Trimming left V 5 bases short and J 9 bases short, with 20 bases between. This CDR3 spans 15 amino acids. The chain's CDR3 is CASSPPRGWGGEQFF. As DNA, the CDR3 is TGTGCCAGCAGTCCTCCCCGTGGCTGGGGCGGTGAGCAGTTCTTC.

J is TRBJ1-2 and V is TRBV9, with D perhaps TRBD1 (6 bases). The V gene's germline CDR1 is SGDLS and CDR2 YYNGEE. Trimming shortened V by 3 bases and J by 8 bases, and 26 bases separated the two germline ends. This CDR3 has 17 residues. The CDR3 nucleotides are TGTGCCAGCAGCGCCCGACCCGAATTGACAGGCCGGCGGGGCTACACCTTC. Protein: CASSARPELTGRRGYTF.

This rearrangement joins TRBV19 to TRBJ2-7, with TRBD1 matching 9 bases. Germline V gene sequence: CDR1 LNHDA, CDR2 SQIVND (reference sequence). The CDR3 totals 14 residues. The V gene end was trimmed by 10 bases and the J gene end by 3 bases; junction bases not matched to a gene: 10. In nucleotides, the CDR3 is TGTGCCACCTCACCGACAGGGGGGATCTACGAGCAGTACTTC. Its protein is CATSPTGGIYEQYF.

This clone has a single count. The chain couples TRBV19 to TRBJ2-6; 8 bases map to TRBD1. V lost 5 bases to trimming and J lost 2 bases; unmatched junction nucleotides: 8. This CDR3 is built from 17 residues. The germline V gene encodes CDR1 LNHDA and CDR2 SQIVND (reference sequence). The CDR3 coding sequence is TGTGCCAGTAGTCCTCAGCAGGGGGCCGCTGGGGCCAACGTCCTGACTTTC. The encoded protein is CASSPQQGAAGANVLTF.

This clone turned up a few times. This sequence joins TRBV5-6 and TRBJ2-7; 9 bases are shared with TRBD2. V was clipped by 4 bases and J by 5 bases; unmatched bases: 16. From germline, CDR1 is SGHDT and CDR2 YYEEEE. This CDR3 comprises 17 residues. In DNA form, the CDR3 reads TGTGCCAGCAGCCGCCTGGGGGCGGGGGGGGTGTTCGACGAGCAGTACTTC. Its translation: CASSRLGAGGVFDEQYF. The full variable domain, with the rest looked up from reference TRBV5-6 and TRBJ2-7, is DAGVTQSPTHLIKTRGQQVTLRCSPKSGHDTVSWYQQALGQGPQFIFQYYEEEERQRGNFPDRFSGHQFPNYSSELNVNALLLGDSALYLCASSRLGAGGVFDEQYFGPGTRLTVT.

The chain recombines TRBV30 with TRBJ2-7, with 10 nucleotides matching TRBD2. Germline V gene data show CDR1 as GTSNPN and CDR2 as SVGIG (reference sequence). This CDR3 comprises 17 residues. Unmatched junction bases numbered 13, after V lost 0 bases and J lost 5 bases. In DNA, the CDR3 is TGTGCCTGGAGTGTAGGTACTAGCGGGGTGGCCAACGACGAGCAGTACTTC. Amino acid sequence: CAWSVGTSGVANDEQYF.

The chain is built from TRBV2 and TRBJ2-3, with D possibly being TRBD2 (6 bases). The CDR3 has 13 residues. The germline gives CDR1 SNHLY, CDR2 FYNNEI. Deletions cut 6 bases from V and 5 bases from J, with 12 bases between. The CDR3 reads CASREGQGDTQYF. In DNA, the CDR3 is TGTGCCAGCAGGGAGGGCCAGGGAGATACGCAGTATTTT.

This clone came up once. The chain combines TRBV28 with TRBJ1-2; TRBD1 agrees at 7 bases. Per the germline V gene, CDR1 is MDHEN and CDR2 is SYDVKM. CDR3 size: 14 residues. After removal of 6 bases from V and 4 bases from J, the junction contained 8 bases not matched to a gene. CDR3 sequence: CASRGVRGLYGYTF. CDR3 DNA: TGTGCCAGCAGGGGGGTAAGGGGGCTCTATGGCTACACCTTC.